The 31 T cell receptor beta chains given below trace back to one sample, sequenced in a study of shared clonotypes between healthy human individuals (dated by TCRdb to 2018 to 2020). The library was generated by the immunoSEQ multiplex PCR assay. Held by TCRdb, this immuneACCESS table contains in-frame sequences only and omits some clones. Under half of the omission traces to an unresolved V gene where checked; the cause of the rest is unknown. This sample is represented by about 2.4 million clones; approximately 90% of them were singletons. The ten top clones hold under 0.15% of the sample. The sequenced material came from naive CD4+ T cells sorted from blood. This specimen's cell subset or site label, interpreted: CD45RA+ positively selected. The receptors here all came from a man aged 18-30 years in good health.

The V gene is TRBV28, the J gene TRBJ1-2, with TRBD1 matching 7 bases. Germline assignment: CDR1 MDHEN and CDR2 SYDVKM. The length of the CDR3 is 16 residues. Germline trimming cut 5 bases from V and 4 bases from J; bases unmatched to any gene: 13. This CDR3 is CASSNPKGASGYGYTF. The CDR3 DNA is TGTGCCAGCAGTAACCCTAAGGGGGCAAGCGGCTATGGCTACACCTTC.

The chain uses TRBV6-5 and TRBJ1-2; 7 nucleotides match TRBD1. V dropped 6 bases and J dropped 2; count of bases not matched to a gene: 3. The length of the CDR3 is 13 residues. Germline values: CDR1 MNHEY, CDR2 SVGAGI. The CDR3 loop is CASSPGQNYGYTF. CDR3 coding DNA: TGTGCCAGCAGCCCGGGACAGAACTATGGCTACACCTTC.

The V gene is TRBV30, the J gene TRBJ2-2; TRBD1 aligns across 7 bases. The CDR3 length is 14 residues. The germline CDR1 and CDR2 sequences are GTSNPN and SVGIG (reference sequence). The V segment lost 0 bases and the J segment 3 bases; nucleotides outside the gene matches: 1. The chain's CDR3 is CAWSVDRDTGELFF. Written as DNA, the CDR3 is TGTGCCTGGAGTGTAGACAGGGACACCGGGGAGCTGTTTTTT.

The sample holds one count of this clone. The chain links TRBV5-1 to TRBJ2-1; 10 nucleotides line up with TRBD1. Losses at the gene ends were 7 bases for V and 8 bases for J; bases not matched to a gene: 6. CDR1 and CDR2 from the germline V gene are SGHRS and YFSETQ. This CDR3 is 13 amino acids long. CDR3 sequence reads: CASVGQGLDEQFF. CDR3 nucleotide sequence: TGCGCCAGCGTGGGACAGGGGCTCGATGAGCAGTTCTTC. Filled out from reference TRBV5-1 and TRBJ2-1, the complete variable domain reads KAGVTQTPRYLIKTRGQQVTLSCSPISGHRSVSWYQQTPGQGLQFLFEYFSETQRNKGNFPGRFSGRQFSNSRSEMNVSTLELGDSALYLCASVGQGLDEQFFGPGTRLTVL.

V is TRBV29-1 and J is TRBJ2-5; 15 bases map to TRBD2. J gave up 1 base and V 6 bases, and 3 bases lay outside the gene matches. CDR1 and CDR2 (germline): SQVTM, ANQGSEA. The CDR3 extends over 15 amino acids. The CDR3 region has the DNA TGCAGCGTGGGACTAGCGGGAGGAATCCAAGAGACCCAGTACTTC. It codes for CSVGLAGGIQETQYF.

The J gene is TRBJ1-2, the V gene TRBV2; TRBD1 matches at 7 bases. V was pared by 2 bases and J by 6 bases, with 9 bases of the junction left unmatched. Germline V gives CDR1 SNHLY, CDR2 FYNNEI. CDR3 length: 15 amino acids. The DNA for the CDR3 is TGTGCCAGCAGTGAATTTACAGGGGAGATTGATGGCTACACCTTC. Protein product: CASSEFTGEIDGYTF.

Comment on this clone: The sample contains more than one DNA sequence encoding this CDR3. This chain uses TRBV7-2 with TRBJ1-1, with D tentatively TRBD1 (5 bases). From germline, CDR1 is SGHTA and CDR2 FQGNSA. V shed 2 bases and J shed 1 base, with 8 bases lying between them. The CDR3 is 14 amino acids. In DNA, the CDR3 is TGTGCCAGCAGCTTAAACAGGCAGAACACTGAAGCTTTCTTT. It codes for CASSLNRQNTEAFF. The whole variable domain, remainder taken from reference TRBV7-2 and TRBJ1-1, is GAGVSQSPSNKVTEKGKDVELRCDPISGHTALYWYRQSLGQGLEFLIYFQGNSAPDKSGLPSDRFSAERTGGSVSTLTIQRTQQEDSAVYLCASSLNRQNTEAFFGQGTRLTVV.

This rearrangement joins TRBV7-9 to TRBJ2-3, with TRBD2 identical over 7 bases. The germline V gene has CDR1 SEHNR and CDR2 FQNEAQ (reference sequence). The junction had 15 bases not matched to a gene; V was cut back by 1 base and J by 5 bases. CDR3 length: 18 amino acids. The CDR3 nucleotides are TGTGCCAGCAGCTTAGGGGCCTGGTTCAGCGGGGATCAAGATACGCAGTATTTT. It yields the protein CASSLGAWFSGDQDTQYF.

The J gene is TRBJ2-3, the V gene TRBV7-5; the DNA was not used to check the table's D call, TRBD2. TRBV7-5 corresponds to a pseudogene. The CDR3 runs to 15 residues. CDR3 loop: CARSLRQRGTDTQYF. DNA of the CDR3: TGTGCCAGAAGCTTGAGGCAACGAGGGACAGATACGCAGTATTTT.

The rearrangement links TRBV9 to TRBJ2-2; 7 nucleotides line up with TRBD2. Per the germline V gene, CDR1 is SGDLS and CDR2 is YYNGEE. The trim removed 0 bases at V and 0 bases at J, leaving 2 bases unmatched. This CDR3 contains 16 residues. The CDR3 region is CASSVEAGSNTGELFF. Here the CDR3 DNA reads TGTGCCAGCAGCGTAGAAGCGGGGTCGAACACCGGGGAGCTGTTTTTT.

The chain has TRBV2 and TRBJ2-7; D not certain. In germline, CDR1 is SNHLY, CDR2 FYNNEI. V dropped 6 bases and J dropped 5 bases, with 14 bases sitting between them. There are 13 residues in the CDR3. The DNA for the CDR3 is TGTGCCAGCAGCGAGGAATTTCTACACGAGCAGTACTTC. Its translation: CASSEEFLHEQYF.

The genes are TRBV10-3 and TRBJ1-2, with D possibly matching TRBD1 (6 bases). V lost 2 bases and J lost 4, with 11 bases in between. Germline V gives CDR1 ENHRY, CDR2 SYGVKD. This CDR3 spans 14 amino acids. Written as DNA, the CDR3 is TGTGCCATCAGTGAGACAGGGATGGGCTATGGCTACACCTTC. Its translation: CAISETGMGYGYTF.

J is TRBJ2-3 and V is TRBV7-2; possibly TRBD2 for D (5 bases). The length of the CDR3 is 15 residues. V lost 4 bases, J lost 2 bases, and 13 bases lay in between. Per germline, CDR1 SGHTA and CDR2 FQGNSA. The CDR3 loop is CASSSNTGTTDTQYF. The CDR3 DNA follows: TGTGCCAGCAGCTCTAATACGGGAACCACAGATACGCAGTATTTT. Combining the CDR3 with reference TRBV7-2 and TRBJ2-3 gives the whole variable domain GAGVSQSPSNKVTEKGKDVELRCDPISGHTALYWYRQSLGQGLEFLIYFQGNSAPDKSGLPSDRFSAERTGGSVSTLTIQRTQQEDSAVYLCASSSNTGTTDTQYFGPGTRLTVL.

This chain joins TRBV7-8 and TRBJ1-5; the match to TRBD1 covers 9 bases. The CDR3 sequence is 16 residues long. Per germline, CDR1 SGHVS and CDR2 FQNEAQ. The J segment lost 3 bases and the V segment lost 2 bases, leaving 5 bases of the junction unmatched. CDR3: CASSLNRDRDNQPQHF. CDR3 coding DNA: TGTGCCAGCAGCTTAAATAGGGACAGGGACAATCAGCCCCAGCATTTT.

DNA for the CDR3: TGCGCCAGCCAACGGGACAGGGACACTGAAGCTTTCTTT. This sequence encodes CASQRDRDTEAFF. The rearrangement joins TRBV4-1 to TRBJ1-1, with 9 bases matching TRBD1. The CDR3 extends over 13 amino acids. The J segment lost 3 bases and the V segment lost 8 bases, leaving 4 bases of the junction unmatched. Germline CDR1 is MGHRA and CDR2 is YSYEKL.

The chain recombines TRBV19 with TRBJ1-1; the D is unclear. The length of the CDR3 is 17 residues. V lost 0 bases and J lost 4, with 18 bases in between. Germline V gene sequence: CDR1 LNHDA, CDR2 SQIVND (reference sequence). As DNA, the CDR3 is TGTGCCAGTAGTATAGATTCGGCAGGTCAGGTCGGCACTGAAGCTTTCTTT. Translated, it gives CASSIDSAGQVGTEAFF.

CDR3 region: CASTYRGEENTEAFF. Written as DNA, the CDR3 is TGCGCCAGCACCTACAGGGGTGAGGAAAACACTGAAGCTTTCTTT. This chain connects TRBV10-2 to TRBJ1-1, with 7 bases aligning to TRBD1. The V segment lost 7 bases and the J segment 2 bases; nucleotides outside the gene matches: 10. The V gene's germline CDR1 is WSHSY and CDR2 SAAADI. The CDR3 has 15 amino acids.

V usage is TRBV5-1 and J usage is TRBJ2-7, with 8 bases lining up with TRBD2. The V segment lost 4 bases and the J segment 4 bases; nucleotides outside the gene matches: 10. CDR3 length: 15 residues. Germline V lookup: CDR1 SGHRS, CDR2 YFSETQ. CDR3 in DNA: TGCGCCAGCAGCCAAGAAGCGGGAGTGTGGTACGAGCAGTACTTC. This translates into CASSQEAGVWYEQYF.

Of note for this clone: The same CDR3 arises from other DNA sequences in this sample as well. The chain links TRBV28 to TRBJ1-4; D is undetermined. Germline V gene data show CDR1 as MDHEN and CDR2 as SYDVKM. This CDR3 spans 12 amino acids. The V and J ends lost 3 bases and 8 bases respectively, with 7 bases between them. The DNA for the CDR3 is TGTGCCAGCAGTTTCCTGTCCGAAAAACTGTTTTTT. Protein: CASSFLSEKLFF. Together with reference TRBV28 and TRBJ1-4, the CDR3 gives the full variable domain: DVKVTQSSRYLVKRTGEKVFLECVQDMDHENMFWYRQDPGLGLRLIYFSYDVKMKEKGDIPEGYSVSREKKERFSLILESASTNQTSMYLCASSFLSEKLFFGSGTQLSVL.

The chain links TRBV10-3 to TRBJ2-2, with TRBD2 matching over 8 bases. Germline V lookup: CDR1 ENHRY, CDR2 SYGVKD. V lost 2 bases and J lost 3; bases outside the gene matches: 5. The CDR3 covers 16 residues. CDR3 sequence reads: CAISEAGLGYTGELFF. As DNA, the CDR3 is TGTGCCATCAGTGAGGCGGGACTAGGCTACACCGGGGAGCTGTTTTTT.

This clone was recorded once. The chain has TRBV5-1 and TRBJ2-7; 8 nucleotides match TRBD2. The CDR3 runs 14 residues. V lost 3 bases, J lost 0 bases, and 2 bases stayed unmatched. CDR1 and CDR2 from the germline V gene are SGHRS and YFSETQ. The CDR3 sequence: CASSSSGFSYEQYF. CDR3 sequence (DNA): TGCGCCAGCAGCTCTAGCGGGTTCTCCTACGAGCAGTACTTC.

V gene TRBV6-1 combines with J gene TRBJ1-1; 8 bases are a match to TRBD1. CDR3 length: 14 amino acids. Unmatched junction bases numbered 7, after V lost 5 bases and J lost 5 bases. Per germline, CDR1 MNHNS and CDR2 SASEGT. The CDR3 DNA reads TGTGCCAGCAGTACTACAGGGGGGGGGACTGAAGCTTTCTTT. Translation gives CASSTTGGGTEAFF.

V usage is TRBV27 and J usage is TRBJ2-7; tentative D call: TRBD2 (6 bases). CDR3 length: 14 residues. Germline V gives CDR1 MNHEY, CDR2 SMNVEV (reference sequence). V dropped 11 bases and J dropped 2 bases, with 19 bases sitting between them. CDR3: CALIRDSKPYEQYF. The CDR3 DNA sequence: TGTGCCCTTATCCGGGACTCTAAACCCTACGAGCAGTACTTC.

The genes are TRBV10-3 and TRBJ2-2, with D possibly TRBD1 on 5 matching bases. V lost 5 bases and J lost 0, with 7 bases in between. The V gene's germline CDR1 is ENHRY and CDR2 SYGVKD. This CDR3 spans 14 amino acids. CDR3 region: CAISTGSNTGELFF. CDR3 DNA sequence: TGTGCCATCAGTACAGGTTCGAACACCGGGGAGCTGTTTTTT.

J is TRBJ2-7 and V is TRBV2; D may be TRBD2 (5 bases). The CDR3 is made up of 12 amino acids. From germline, CDR1 is SNHLY and CDR2 FYNNEI. V was clipped by 7 bases and J by 3 bases, with 10 bases between them. The CDR3 loop is CASMRVVYEQYF. In nucleotides, the CDR3 is TGTGCCAGCATGCGGGTGGTCTACGAGCAGTACTTC.

The rearrangement joins TRBV19 to TRBJ1-2; TRBD1 matches at 12 bases. Germline V gives CDR1 LNHDA, CDR2 SQIVND (reference sequence). The ends lost 4 bases at V and 4 bases at J; junction bases unmatched: 10. The CDR3 loop spans 17 amino acids. DNA for the CDR3: TGTGCCAGTAGTACTTTCCTTGGGACAGGGGGCGTCTATGGCTACACCTTC. Amino acid sequence: CASSTFLGTGGVYGYTF.

V gene TRBV27 combines with J gene TRBJ1-5, with TRBD1 matching over 7 bases. Looked up from germline, CDR1 is MNHEY and CDR2 is SMNVEV (reference sequence). V was clipped by 4 bases and J by 0 bases; unmatched bases: 3. The CDR3 loop spans 15 amino acids. The CDR3 loop reads CASSSRGYSNQPQHF. CDR3 coding DNA: TGTGCCAGCAGTTCCAGGGGGTATAGCAATCAGCCCCAGCATTTT.

This chain connects TRBV2 to TRBJ2-3; D is unresolved. The CDR3 contains 14 residues. Trimming cost V 5 bases and J 3 bases, with 12 bases left between them. Germline values: CDR1 SNHLY, CDR2 FYNNEI. Here the CDR3 reads CASSPTWWTDTQYF. In nucleotides, the CDR3 is TGTGCCAGCAGTCCGACATGGTGGACAGATACGCAGTATTTT.

A remark on this clone: Other DNA sequences from this sample encode an identical CDR3 as well. The V call is TRBV7-9, the J call TRBJ2-3; a weak D match, TRBD1 (8 bases). Germline V gives CDR1 SEHNR, CDR2 FQNEAQ (reference sequence). Between the trimmed V and J ends, which lost 5 bases and 2 bases, there was a span of 14 bases. The CDR3 loop spans 15 amino acids. CDR3 region: CASSPTGGDTDTQYF. CDR3 in DNA: TGTGCCAGCAGCCCCACAGGGGGGGACACAGATACGCAGTATTTT.

DNA for the CDR3: TGTGCCAGCACCAACGCGGTATGGGGGGGTCAGCCCCAGCATTTT. Translation gives CASTNAVWGGQPQHF. The V call is TRBV11-3, the J call TRBJ1-5; D possibly corresponds to TRBD1 (5 bases). The CDR3 contains 15 residues. V was pared by 7 bases and J by 6 bases, with 19 bases between. CDR1 SGHNT and CDR2 YENEEA come from the germline V gene.

With regard to this clone: The sample contains more than one DNA sequence encoding this CDR3. The rearrangement joins TRBV5-1 to TRBJ1-5, with unresolved D. The germline V and J ends were trimmed by 0 bases and 1 base, with 8 bases remaining between them. The germline V gene has CDR1 SGHRS and CDR2 YFSETQ. The CDR3 sequence is 15 residues long. The CDR3 nucleotides are TGCGCCAGCAGCTTGGAGGTAGGGAGCAATCAGCCCCAGCATTTT. This gives the protein CASSLEVGSNQPQHF.